The rows below give T cell receptor beta chains drawn from one sample of a study of beta chain features in type 1 diabetes. Sequencing was performed with immunoSEQ multiplex PCR; in TCRdb, only in-frame clones are kept and a portion is missing. The sample records 400,000 to 600,000 clones, 30% being singletons. The source material was naive CD4+ T cells from blood. These receptors all come from a man aged 18 to 35 in good health. CDR3s include the opening cysteine and the closing phenylalanine or tryptophan. Each record gives: CDR3 protein, CDR3 DNA, clone size, J gene, V gene, D gene. A D gene is named only where the DNA matches it firmly. The size entry is marked missing in some rows and otherwise reads once, few, many or a size class.

CASSRSAGETQYF,TGTGCCAGCAGCCGATCTGCTGGGGAGACCCAGTACTTC,few,TRBJ2-5,TRBV7-2,.
CASSRQGPTGELFF,TGTGCCAGCAGTAGACAGGGGCCCACCGGGGAGCTGTTTTTT,few,TRBJ2-2,TRBV25-1,TRBD1
CASSSPEWGYTF,TGTGCCAGCAGTAGTCCTGAGTGGGGCTACACCTTC,few,TRBJ1-2,TRBV25-1,.
CANADRAGTGELFF,TGTGCCAACGCAGACAGGGCGGGAACCGGGGAGCTGTTTTTT,.,TRBJ2-2,TRBV7-9,.
CASSPGQLSYEQYF,TGTGCCAGCTCGCCCGGACAGCTTTCCTACGAGCAGTACTTC,few,TRBJ2-7,TRBV18,.
CASSTRTGGFYNEQFF,TGTGCCAGCAGCACTCGGACAGGGGGCTTCTACAATGAGCAGTTCTTC,.,TRBJ2-1,TRBV5-6,TRBD1
CAWSRTGGTDTQYF,TGTGCCTGGAGCCGCACGGGAGGGACAGATACGCAGTATTTT,.,TRBJ2-3,TRBV30,TRBD2
CAWRKRALDTEAFF,TGTGCCTGGAGGAAACGGGCCCTTGACACTGAAGCTTTCTTT,few,TRBJ1-1,TRBV30,.
CASSPAFWTEAFF,TGTGCCAGCAGCCCCGCGTTCTGGACTGAAGCTTTCTTT,.,TRBJ1-1,TRBV14,.
CASSESGFETQYF,TGTGCCAGCAGTGAATCGGGATTCGAGACCCAGTACTTC,few,TRBJ2-5,TRBV2,.
CASSVVAGAYNEQFF,TGTGCCAGCAGTGTAGTAGCGGGTGCCTACAATGAGCAGTTCTTC,few,TRBJ2-1,TRBV2,TRBD2
CTSSRHRDRGDQTQYF,TGCACCAGCAGCCGTCATCGGGACAGGGGGGATCAGACCCAGTACTTC,.,TRBJ2-5,TRBV1,.
CASSLYSGANVLTF,TGCGCCAGCAGCTTGTATTCTGGGGCCAACGTCCTGACTTTC,few,TRBJ2-6,TRBV5-1,.
CSAEVAGKNPGELFF,TGCAGCGCAGAAGTAGCGGGGAAGAACCCCGGGGAGCTGTTTTTT,.,TRBJ2-2,TRBV29-1,TRBD2
CASSARGVPETQYF,TGTGCCAGCAGCGCCCGAGGGGTTCCGGAGACCCAGTACTTC,.,TRBJ2-5,TRBV9,.
CASSRQYEQYF,TGTGCCAGCAGCCGTCAGTACGAGCAGTACTTC,few,TRBJ2-7,TRBV6-6,.
CASSFGQDRYQPQHF,TGTGCCAGCTCATTCGGACAGGATAGATATCAGCCCCAGCATTTT,.,TRBJ1-5,TRBV18,TRBD1
CAISVGFTDTQYF,TGTGCCATCAGTGTAGGCTTCACAGATACGCAGTATTTT,.,TRBJ2-3,TRBV10-3,.
CAIRETETDTQYF,TGTGCCATCAGGGAGACAGAAACAGATACGCAGTATTTT,.,TRBJ2-3,TRBV10-3,.
CASSAQQNYGYTF,TGCGCCAGCAGCGCACAGCAGAACTATGGCTACACCTTC,.,TRBJ1-2,TRBV5-1,.